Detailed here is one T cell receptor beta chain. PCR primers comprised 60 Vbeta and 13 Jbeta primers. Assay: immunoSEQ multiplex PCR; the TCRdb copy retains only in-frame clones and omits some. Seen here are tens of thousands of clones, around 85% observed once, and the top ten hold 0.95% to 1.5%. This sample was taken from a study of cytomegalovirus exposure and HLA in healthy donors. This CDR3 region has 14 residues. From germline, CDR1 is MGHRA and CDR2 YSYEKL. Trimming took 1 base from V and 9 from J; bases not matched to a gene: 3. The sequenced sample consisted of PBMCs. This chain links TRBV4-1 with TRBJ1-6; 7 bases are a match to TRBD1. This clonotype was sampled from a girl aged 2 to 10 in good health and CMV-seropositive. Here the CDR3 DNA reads TGCGCCAGCAGCCAAGTACAGGGGAGTTCACCCCTCCACTTT. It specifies CASSQVQGSSPLHF.